This T cell receptor (beta chain) was recovered during a study of shared clonotypes between healthy human individuals. With regard to this clone: This likely stems from a read error, as it lies one base from a far larger clone.

Measured with immunoSEQ multiplex PCR; TCRdb has only the in-frame clones, and not every one. Here the sample spans 230,000 or so clones, over 60% being singletons. The sequencing input was memory CD4+ T cells sorted from blood. The subset denotes: CD45RA-negative fraction. The sequence came from a man aged 25 to 40 in good health.

The CDR3 DNA is TGTGCCAGCAGCCCCCCCTCCTACGAGCAGTACTTC. Translated: CASSPPSYEQYF. V gene TRBV11-3 combines with J gene TRBJ2-7; D gene uncertain. Germline CDR1 and CDR2: SGHNT and YENEEA. V dropped 5 bases and J dropped 0 bases, with 5 bases sitting between them. The CDR3 is 12 residues long. The complete variable domain, with remaining parts taken from reference TRBV11-3 and TRBJ2-7, reads EAGVVQSPRYKIIEKKQPVAFWCNPISGHNTLYWYLQNLGQGPELLIRYENEEAVDDSQLPKDRFSAERLKGVDSTLKIQPAELGDSAVYLCASSPPSYEQYFGPGTRLTVT.